These 12 T cell receptor beta chains came from one sample sequenced in a study of cytomegalovirus exposure and HLA in healthy donors. 13 Jbeta primers and 60 Vbeta primers were used for the PCR. Assay: immunoSEQ multiplex PCR; the TCRdb copy retains only in-frame clones and omits some. The sample lists around 170,000 clones; 76% were seen once. The sequencing input was PBMCs. These receptors were collected from a man aged 18 to 30 in good health and CMV-seronegative.

The CDR3 is CASSFVVVGDNSPLHF. CDR3 nucleotides: TGTGCCAGCAGTTTTGTCGTGGTAGGGGATAATTCACCCCTCCACTTT. The rearrangement uses TRBV27 and TRBJ1-6; possible D gene TRBD1, 5 bases. CDR1 and CDR2 from the germline V gene are MNHEY and SMNVEV (reference sequence). Trimming shortened V by 3 bases and J by 5 bases, and 14 bases separated the two germline ends. The CDR3 totals 16 residues.

This chain joins TRBV5-1 and TRBJ1-2; D might be TRBD1 (5 bases). CDR1 and CDR2 from the germline V gene are SGHRS and YFSETQ. Trimming cost V 7 bases and J 1 base, with 20 bases left between them. The CDR3 spans 16 residues. The CDR3 coding sequence is TGCGCCAGCCAATCCCGCCCCGGACAAGTTAACTATGGCTACACCTTC. It encodes CASQSRPGQVNYGYTF.

V is TRBV28 and J is TRBJ2-5; 8 bases are a match to TRBD2. J lost 7 bases, V lost 6 bases, and 7 bases had no gene match. Germline V gene sequence: CDR1 MDHEN, CDR2 SYDVKM. The CDR3 runs 13 residues. For the CDR3, the DNA is TGTGCCAGCAGCCGTAGCGGGGACGGGACCCAGTACTTC. It translates to CASSRSGDGTQYF. Combining the CDR3 with reference TRBV28 and TRBJ2-5 gives the whole variable domain DVKVTQSSRYLVKRTGEKVFLECVQDMDHENMFWYRQDPGLGLRLIYFSYDVKMKEKGDIPEGYSVSREKKERFSLILESASTNQTSMYLCASSRSGDGTQYFGPGTRLLVL.

V gene TRBV5-4 combines with J gene TRBJ2-2, with 8 nucleotides matching TRBD1. Germline CDR1 reads SGHNT; CDR2 reads YYREEE (reference sequence). The CDR3 consists of 15 residues. V lost 4 bases and J lost 5; bases outside the gene matches: 7. In DNA form, the CDR3 reads TGTGCCAGCAGCGCCAGGGGGCGTGGGACCGGGGAGCTGTTTTTT. It codes for CASSARGRGTGELFF.

V gene TRBV9 combines with J gene TRBJ2-5, with TRBD2 matching 10 bases. Germline-derived CDR1 and CDR2 are SGDLS and YYNGEE. This CDR3 has 14 amino acids. V gave up 7 bases and J gave up 6 bases; unmatched junction bases: 9. The CDR3, as DNA: TGTGCCAGCGCAGGAGCGGGAGGGATGCAGACCCAGTACTTC. Its protein product is CASAGAGGMQTQYF.

The rearrangement links TRBV7-9 to TRBJ1-3; 7 bases are a match to TRBD1. The germline CDR1 and CDR2 sequences are SEHNR and FQNEAQ (reference sequence). The CDR3 contains 17 residues. The V and J ends lost 3 bases and 5 bases, in that order; junction bases with no gene match: 13. CDR3 sequence (DNA): TGTGCCAGCAGCTTTGAACGGACAGGTCAGAGGAGAAACACCATATATTTT. Translating gives CASSFERTGQRRNTIYF.

This clone has just one count. Here the CDR3 reads CSVAVDGGSPLHF. DNA of the CDR3: TGCAGCGTTGCTGTGGACGGAGGCTCACCCCTCCACTTT. The J gene is TRBJ1-6, the V gene TRBV29-1, with unresolved D. This CDR3 spans 13 amino acids. Trimming cost V 4 bases and J 10 bases, with 14 bases left between them. CDR1 SQVTM and CDR2 ANQGSEA come from the germline V gene.

The V gene is TRBV15, the J gene TRBJ1-4; TRBD1 agrees at 7 bases. The CDR3 covers 18 residues. V trimming: 1 base; J trimming: 5 bases; junction bases outside the gene matches: 13. Per the germline V gene, CDR1 is LNHNV and CDR2 is YYDKDF (reference sequence). The DNA for the CDR3 is TGTGCCACCAGCAGAGTAGAGGCCTACAGGGGTCGGAATGAAAAACTGTTTTTT. This gives the protein CATSRVEAYRGRNEKLFF.

This clone was counted only a few times. This sequence joins TRBV2 and TRBJ2-7, with D tentatively TRBD2 (5 bases). Trimming removed 5 bases from V and 4 bases from J, with 15 bases in between. Germline V gives CDR1 SNHLY, CDR2 FYNNEI. CDR3 length: 14 amino acids. CDR3 amino acids: CASSTLGRGYEQYF. The DNA for the CDR3 is TGTGCCAGCAGTACCCTAGGAAGAGGGTACGAGCAGTACTTC.

This chain links TRBV5-5 with TRBJ1-4, with a tentative D call TRBD1 (5 bases). V dropped 7 bases and J dropped 8 bases, with 15 bases sitting between them. The CDR3 covers 13 residues. The germline V gene encodes CDR1 SGHKS and CDR2 YYEKEE (reference sequence). The CDR3 DNA follows: TGTGCCAGCCGCCTCACTCCAGGGGAAAAACTGTTTTTT. Translated, it gives CASRLTPGEKLFF.

The CDR3, as DNA: TGTGCCAGCAGTTTACAGGGTCTAGCGTTCACAGATACGCAGTATTTT. Translated, it gives CASSLQGLAFTDTQYF. The chain employs TRBV28 and TRBJ2-3, with TRBD2 as a possible D gene (6 bases). The germline V gene has CDR1 MDHEN and CDR2 SYDVKM. Trimming took 2 bases from V and 2 from J, leaving 14 bases between them. The CDR3 extends over 16 amino acids.

V and J are TRBV2 and TRBJ2-3, with 12 bases aligning to TRBD2. Looked up from germline, CDR1 is SNHLY and CDR2 is FYNNEI. The CDR3 is 15 residues long. V was pared by 5 bases and J by 5 bases, with 5 bases of the junction left unmatched. CDR3 amino acids: CASSTGLAGQDTQYF. In nucleotides, the CDR3 is TGTGCCAGCAGTACAGGACTAGCGGGGCAAGATACGCAGTATTTT.